The clone carrying this T cell receptor beta chain was counted once. These data originate in a study of blood T cell repertoires in COVID-19. Study as a whole: The origin of the acute and convalescent COVID-19 samples was the United States, Italy and Spain. PBMCs, B-cell-depleted T cells, or T cells were the source of the cDNA or gDNA that made up the material.

Using immunoSEQ multiplex PCR, the repertoire was profiled, and TCRdb retains in-frame clones only, with some absent. Of about 300,000 clones in the sample, 90% were seen once. J lost 2 bases, V lost 7 bases, and 10 bases had no gene match. CDR1 is SQVTM and CDR2 is ANQGSEA in the germline V gene. The CDR3 has 15 residues. Participants were aged about 18 to 89 years from around 25 US areas. The sequenced material came from PBMCs or T cells enriched from blood (not recorded which). The chain joins TRBV29-1 to TRBJ2-1; 8 bases map to TRBD1. The clonotype was recovered from a woman aged 18-30 years with acute COVID-19. The CDR3 sequence: CSAQSGQGAYNEQFF. CDR3 nucleotides: TGCAGCGCCCAATCCGGACAGGGCGCCTACAATGAGCAGTTCTTC.